This T cell receptor (beta chain) was retrieved from a study of sequential checkpoint blockade in melanoma (dated by TCRdb to about 2019). A note on the overall study: In a 1:1 randomization, patients received either first-line nivolumab then ipilimumab (arm A) or ipilimumab then nivolumab (arm B). Maintenance nivolumab came after both trial sequences. What the study reported, not specific to this receptor: Larger, independent patient cohorts are needed to validate the response-prediction model that combines TCR metrics and mutation burden.

TCRbeta CDR3 regions were immunosequenced from genomic DNA with the immunoSEQ Assay. Genomic DNA was amplified by bias-controlled multiplex PCR before high-throughput sequencing. In the paper's pipeline: To quantify the absolute abundance of each unique TCRbeta CDR3 region, the sequences were collapsed and filtered. Clonality, defined as 1 minus Pielou's evenness, was calculated using only productive rearrangements. A previously published method was used to identify clones whose frequencies were significantly greater in on-treatment samples than in baseline samples. Drawn from immuneACCESS, this table holds only the in-frame rearrangements with V and J called that TCRdb kept. Clones are partly lost; checked studies trace under half to an unresolved V gene and leave the rest unexplained. The V and J calls and clone size are taken from that table; D and trimming were inferred from the DNA. This sample has about 21,000 clones in its table, and about four fifths of those were observed once. The biggest ten clones account for roughly a tenth of the sample.

Taking its sample share into account, this clone is medium-sized (0.01 to 0.1%). No antigen is known for it. Per-base quality was not reported, and no clone a single base away is much larger than it. The CDR3, from cysteine to phenylalanine, totals 17 residues. Only the CDR3 region is kept as DNA, spanning 51 bases read in frame from base 1. According to the germline V gene, CDR1 reads SGHVS and CDR2 reads FNYEAQ. The germline V and J ends show losses of 4 bases and 4 bases respectively, and no gene match explains 9 bases of the junction. The sample's treatment or condition label is to be understood as: randomized to nivolumab then ipilimumab (arm A) or the reverse (arm B). None of the patients in the trial had previously been given DNA-damaging chemotherapy. Live CD3+CD8+ cells negative for CD19 and CD56 were sorted from thawed PBMCs on a FACS Aria II flow cytometer. The samples were obtained from melanoma patients enrolled in CheckMate 064, an open-label, randomized phase II trial testing sequential checkpoint blockade. Peripheral blood mononuclear cells were obtained through leukapheresis, purified using Ficoll-Paque, and frozen in human serum containing around 10% DMSO. Immediately after sorting, the purity of sorted blood CD3+CD8+ cells was verified to be >98%, after which DNA was extracted.

Recombination joined TRBV7-6 with TRBJ2-3; 12 middle bases align to TRBD2. The source of this sequence is a human donor with melanoma. The source material was CD8+ T cells sorted from blood (inferred from file names), sampled from a patient given nivolumab and ipilimumab in sequence. The CDR3 reads CASSSLAGGQRADTQYF. The sequence in DNA is TGTGCCAGCAGCTCTCTAGCGGGAGGGCAGAGAGCAGATACGCAGTATTTT. The variable domain in full, with residues beyond the CDR3 obtained from the reference TRBV7-6 and TRBJ2-3 genes, is GAGVSQSPRYKVTKRGQDVALRCDPISGHVSLYWYRQALGQGPEFLTYFNYEAQQDKSGLPNDRFSAERPEGSISTLTIQRTEQRDSAMYRCASSSLAGGQRADTQYFGPGTRLTVL.